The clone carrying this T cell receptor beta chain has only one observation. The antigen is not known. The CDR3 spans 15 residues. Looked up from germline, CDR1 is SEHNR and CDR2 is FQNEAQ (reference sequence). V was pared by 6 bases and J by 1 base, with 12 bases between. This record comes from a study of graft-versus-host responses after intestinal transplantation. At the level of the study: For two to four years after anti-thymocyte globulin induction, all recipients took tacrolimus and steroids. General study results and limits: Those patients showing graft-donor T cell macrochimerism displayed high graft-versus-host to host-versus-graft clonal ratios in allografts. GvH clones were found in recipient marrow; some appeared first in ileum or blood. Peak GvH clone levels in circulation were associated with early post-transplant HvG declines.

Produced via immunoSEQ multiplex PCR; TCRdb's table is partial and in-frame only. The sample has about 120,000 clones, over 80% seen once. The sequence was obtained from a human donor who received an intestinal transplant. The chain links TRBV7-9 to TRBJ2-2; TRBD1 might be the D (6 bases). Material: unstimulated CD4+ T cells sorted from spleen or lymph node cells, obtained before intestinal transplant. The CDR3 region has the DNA TGTGCCAGCAGTGGACAGCTCCTGAACACCGGGGAGCTGTTTTTT. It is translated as CASSGQLLNTGELFF.